This entry describes one T cell receptor beta chain. TCRdb used MiXCR to reprocess the RT-PCR reads, holding one entry per CDR3 protein. The table includes about 620,000 distinct CDR3 sequences, around 11% detected once. This sample is drawn from a study of response to subunit inactivated influenza vaccine. This CDR3 region has 18 residues. Germline V gives CDR1 SSHAT, CDR2 FNYEAQ (reference sequence). The trim removed 5 bases at V and 0 bases at J, leaving 4 bases unmatched. The same data also contributed to another study, on T cells expressing NK-cell markers. As that study records: TCR beta cDNA was made by 5'RACE template switching with UMIs. HCMV seropositivity marked most of the eight sequenced donors; one was seronegative. In a handful of donors, dominant clonotypes made up about 28.3-65% of CD3+CD56-NKG2C+ cells.

Sequenced here: PBMCs from blood, sampled on the day of vaccination. The receptor was isolated from a man in his forties or fifties who received an inactivated influenza vaccine. V is TRBV7-7 and J is TRBJ2-1; TRBD2 matches 16 bases. The CDR3 loop is CASSPGTSGRASYNEQFF. The CDR3 nucleotides read TGTGCCAGCAGCCCCGGGACTAGCGGGAGGGCCTCCTACAATGAGCAGTTCTTC.